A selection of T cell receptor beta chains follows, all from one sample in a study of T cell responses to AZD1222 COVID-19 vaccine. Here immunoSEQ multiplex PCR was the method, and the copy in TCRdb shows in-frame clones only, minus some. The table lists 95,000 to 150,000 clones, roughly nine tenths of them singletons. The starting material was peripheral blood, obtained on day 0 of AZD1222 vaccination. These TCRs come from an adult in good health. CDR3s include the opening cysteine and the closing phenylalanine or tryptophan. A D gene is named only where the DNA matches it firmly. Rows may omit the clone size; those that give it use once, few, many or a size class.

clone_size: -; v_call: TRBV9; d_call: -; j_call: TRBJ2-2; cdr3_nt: TGTGCCAGCAGCGTAGTGCCAGGACCAACCGGGGAGCTGTTTTTT; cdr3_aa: CASSVVPGPTGELFF
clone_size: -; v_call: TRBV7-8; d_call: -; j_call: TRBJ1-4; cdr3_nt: TGTGCCAGCAGCTTACAGGGGCGGGTTGAAAAACTGTTTTTT; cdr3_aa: CASSLQGRVEKLFF
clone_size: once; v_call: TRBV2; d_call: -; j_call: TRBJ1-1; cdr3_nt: TGTGCCAGCAGCGGGATAAGGGACACTGAAGCTTTCTTT; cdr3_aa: CASSGIRDTEAFF
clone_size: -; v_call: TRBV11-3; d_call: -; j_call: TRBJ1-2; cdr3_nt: TGTGCCAGCAGCTTAAATAATATGCTCTATGGCTACACCTTC; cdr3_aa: CASSLNNMLYGYTF
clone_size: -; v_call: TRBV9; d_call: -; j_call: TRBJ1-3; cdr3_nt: TGTGCCAGCAGCGACCCCGAAGGTGCGGGAACCATATATTTT; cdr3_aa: CASSDPEGAGTIYF
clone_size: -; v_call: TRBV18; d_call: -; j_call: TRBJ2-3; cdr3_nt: TGTGCCAGCTCACCACAGGGACGGAACACAGATACGCAGTATTTT; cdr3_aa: CASSPQGRNTDTQYF
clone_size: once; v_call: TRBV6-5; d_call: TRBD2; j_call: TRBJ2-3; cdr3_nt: TGTGCCAGCACCGCCCGGGACTACACAGATACGCAGTATTTT; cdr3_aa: CASTARDYTDTQYF
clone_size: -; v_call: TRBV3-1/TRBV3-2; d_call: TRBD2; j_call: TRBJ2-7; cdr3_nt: TGTGCCAGCAGCCAGGGGGGGACCGTCCCTGAATACGAGCAGTACTTC; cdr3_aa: CASSQGGTVPEYEQYF
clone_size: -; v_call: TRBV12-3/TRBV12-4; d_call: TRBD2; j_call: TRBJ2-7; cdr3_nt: TGTGCCAGCAGTTTTAGGCGGGAGAGCGAGCAGTACTTC; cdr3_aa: CASSFRRESEQYF
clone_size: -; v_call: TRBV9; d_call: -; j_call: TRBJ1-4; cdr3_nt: TGTGCCAGCAGCGGGGACCTCGGTGAAAAACTGTTTTTT; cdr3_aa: CASSGDLGEKLFF